This entry features one T cell receptor (beta chain) sequence. The ends lost 5 bases at V and 4 bases at J; junction bases unmatched: 13. In germline, CDR1 is SGHTA, CDR2 FQGNSA. The CDR3 covers 17 residues. Produced via immunoSEQ multiplex PCR; TCRdb's table is partial and in-frame only. The table shows fewer than 85,000 clones, with roughly 80% occurring only once. This specimen comes from a study of T cell clones after liver transplantation. Study at large: Until 12-24 months post-transplant, subjects got standard immunosuppression and no induction. At least one year of complete immunosuppression withdrawal without enzymes over twice normal defined tolerance.

This sequence was found in a human patient who received a liver transplant. Part of the T cell pool may stem from the graft donor. Sequenced material: CD4+ T cells from blood, taken at the 22-month timepoint. The chain employs TRBV7-2 and TRBJ2-1; TRBD2 aligns across 8 bases. The CDR3 DNA is TGTGCCAGCAGCGAAACCCCCAGGGCTAGCGGGTACAATGAGCAGTTCTTC. Translated, it gives CASSETPRASGYNEQFF.